The 10 T cell receptor beta chains given below trace back to one sample, sequenced in a study of T cell changes during pregnancy in multiple sclerosis. The protocol was immunoSEQ multiplex PCR, while the TCRdb copy is restricted to in-frame clones and leaves out a portion. The sample yields around 59,000 clones, 92% seen once. Sequenced here: peripheral blood, sampled in the first trimester of pregnancy. Source of these receptors: a female donor with multiple sclerosis, enrolled in a pregnancy study.

The rearrangement joins TRBV5-1 to TRBJ1-5; tentatively, D is TRBD1 (5 bases). From germline, CDR1 is SGHRS and CDR2 YFSETQ. The CDR3 loop spans 15 amino acids. V was pared by 5 bases and J by 3 bases, with 15 bases between. The CDR3 nucleotides read TGCGCCAGCAGATTGACAGCCGGCACCAATCAGCCCCAGCATTTT. This codes for CASRLTAGTNQPQHF.

This clone was observed a few times. This chain uses TRBV5-4 with TRBJ1-6; no definite D call. Germline V gene data show CDR1 as SGHNT and CDR2 as YYREEE (reference sequence). Trimming removed 2 bases at V and 7 bases at J, with 4 bases between. The CDR3 runs to 12 residues. CDR3 nucleotide sequence: TGTGCCAGCAGCTTCGTGAATTCACCCCTCCACTTT. Residues: CASSFVNSPLHF.

The V call is TRBV9, the J call TRBJ1-2; 9 nucleotides match TRBD1. The CDR3 has 16 residues. Germline CDR1 is SGDLS and CDR2 is YYNGEE. V lost 4 bases and J lost 2; bases outside the gene matches: 9. The DNA for the CDR3 is TGTGCCAGCAGCCCCGACAGGGGGGCGAGAAACTATGGCTACACCTTC. It codes for CASSPDRGARNYGYTF.

This clone was seen only a few times. This chain links TRBV6-5 with TRBJ1-1; D gene ambiguous. The germline V gene has CDR1 MNHEY and CDR2 SVGAGI. With 6 bases removed from V and 2 bases from J, the gap between germline ends came to 10 bases. The CDR3 covers 13 residues. In DNA, the CDR3 is TGTGCCAGCAGACAGCCAGTTAACACTGAAGCTTTCTTT. Its protein is CASRQPVNTEAFF.

The V call is TRBV2, the J call TRBJ2-2; 9 bases are shared with TRBD1. The length of the CDR3 is 15 residues. Trimming cost V 9 bases and J 0 bases; bases outside gene matches: 5. CDR1 and CDR2 from the germline V gene are SNHLY and FYNNEI. The CDR3 nucleotides are TGTGCCAGAACCGGGACAGGGACGAACACCGGGGAGCTGTTTTTT. This encodes CARTGTGTNTGELFF.

CDR3 sequence (DNA): TGTGCCAGCAACAGGGAGAATTCACCCCTCCACTTT. Protein: CASNRENSPLHF. This chain links TRBV25-1 with TRBJ1-6, with D maybe TRBD1 (6 bases). This CDR3 has 12 amino acids. Germline CDR1 is MGHDK and CDR2 is SYGVNS. Trimming removed 7 bases from V and 7 bases from J, with 8 bases in between.

V usage is TRBV5-6 and J usage is TRBJ2-7; tentatively, D is TRBD1 (5 bases). V was pared by 1 base and J by 5 bases, with 7 bases between. CDR1 is SGHDT, CDR2 YYEEEE, per germline. CDR3 length equals 12 residues. The CDR3 sequence: CASSLQGNEQYF. The CDR3 region has the DNA TGTGCCAGCAGCTTGCAGGGCAACGAGCAGTACTTC.

This chain links TRBV7-9 with TRBJ2-3; a weak D match, TRBD1 (5 bases). This CDR3 is 15 amino acids long. CDR1 SEHNR and CDR2 FQNEAQ come from the germline V gene (reference sequence). With 4 bases removed from V and 0 bases from J, the gap between germline ends came to 11 bases. DNA of the CDR3: TGTGCCAGCAGCTCAAGGGGTGCTAGCACAGATACGCAGTATTTT. It codes for CASSSRGASTDTQYF. The full variable domain, in which reference TRBV7-9 and TRBJ2-3 provide the parts outside the CDR3, is DTGVSQNPRHKITKRGQNVTFRCDPISEHNRLYWYRQTLGQGPEFLTYFQNEAQLEKSRLLSDRFSAERPKGSFSTLEIQRTEQGDSAMYLCASSSRGASTDTQYFGPGTRLTVL.

The chain employs TRBV19 and TRBJ1-1, with D possibly matching TRBD1 (5 bases). Germline values: CDR1 LNHDA, CDR2 SQIVND (reference sequence). This CDR3 comprises 15 residues. V dropped 4 bases and J dropped 3 bases, with 15 bases sitting between them. In DNA, the CDR3 is TGTGCCAGTAGTACGGGAGGGGTGAAGGACACTGAAGCTTTCTTT. This encodes CASSTGGVKDTEAFF.

The chain uses TRBV7-6 and TRBJ1-3; perhaps TRBD1 as D (6 bases). The CDR3 is made up of 15 amino acids. Germline lookup yields CDR1 SGHVS and CDR2 FNYEAQ. V dropped 7 bases and J dropped 3 bases, with 16 bases sitting between them. The CDR3 loop reads CASTLGGRSGNTIYF. CDR3 nucleotides: TGTGCCAGCACCCTGGGGGGGCGAAGTGGAAACACCATATATTTT.